The clone carrying this T cell receptor (beta chain) was counted once. This entry belongs to a study of blood T cells in healthy people across ages. There were healthy Caucasian individuals from Russia, aged 6 to 90, serving as donors. The authors isolated at least 6 million PBMCs per sample. V lost 0 bases and J lost 0, with 12 bases in between. The germline V gene has CDR1 DFQATT and CDR2 SNEGSKA (reference sequence). This CDR3 comprises 16 residues. Combining a sample-barcoded 5' primer with a J-beta primer mix, a second PCR ran for roughly 6 to 11 cycles. TCRdb reprocessed the 5' RACE reads via MiXCR and lists one record per CDR3 protein. The table has hundreds of thousands of distinct CDR3 sequences, under 25% seen once.

The V and J genes are TRBV20-1 and TRBJ2-1, with a weak D call TRBD1 (6 bases). This TCR was recovered from a man between 65 and 79 years old in good health. The material sequenced was blood. CDR3 nucleotides: TGCAGTGCTAGAGATCCCGACAGGAGCTCCTACAATGAGCAGTTCTTC. It translates to CSARDPDRSSYNEQFF.